This record concerns one TCR beta chain sequence. The data derive from a study of T cell responses to AZD1222 COVID-19 vaccine. The V segment lost 6 bases and the J segment 2 bases; nucleotides outside the gene matches: 6. CDR3 length: 14 amino acids. CDR1 and CDR2 from the germline V gene are SQVTM and ANQGSEA. TCRdb's copy holds only in-frame clones and misses some; the assay was immunoSEQ multiplex PCR. This table has about 120,000 clones, approximately 90% appearing once. The sequence came from an adult in good health. The sample here was peripheral blood, taken on day 0 of AZD1222 vaccination. The J gene is TRBJ2-3, the V gene TRBV29-1, with 9 bases lining up with TRBD2. The CDR3 loop is CSVTAGGLTDTQYF. DNA for the CDR3: TGCAGCGTCACAGCGGGGGGCCTCACAGATACGCAGTATTTT.